This paragraph covers one T cell receptor (beta chain) sequence. The V gene end was trimmed by 6 bases and the J gene end by 5 bases; junction bases not matched to a gene: 6. CDR3 length equals 15 residues. CDR1 is SNHLY, CDR2 FYNNEI, per germline. This record belongs to a study of blood T cells in healthy people across ages. A J-beta primer mix and a sample-barcoded 5' primer were used in a second PCR of about 7 to 12 cycles. One entry per CDR3 protein results from TCRdb running MiXCR on the 5' RACE reads. Altogether under 2 million distinct CDR3 sequences are present, 30% to 35% being singletons, with the ten largest covering about 11%.

The receptor comes from a woman in her 30s in good health. The rearrangement links TRBV2 to TRBJ2-3; 12 bases fit TRBD2. The sequencing input was blood. For the CDR3, the DNA is TGTGCCAGCAGGAGACTAGCGGGAGAACGAGATACGCAGTATTTT. It is translated as CASRRLAGERDTQYF.